The sequence of this TCR beta chain was determined in a study of blood T cells in healthy people across ages. Study-wide findings and caveats: A greater number of naive CD4+ cells and higher diversity distinguished long-lived donors from aged donors. Older individuals had lower TCR beta diversity per million T cells (the decline was roughly linear).

CDR1 DFQATT and CDR2 SNEGSKA come from the germline V gene (reference sequence). V shed 4 bases, J shed 2 bases, and the junction held 2 bases outside the gene matches. The CDR3 has 14 residues. Sample-barcoded 5' priming and a J-beta primer mix drove a second PCR of 7 to 11 cycles. Each CDR3 protein is one row after TCRdb ran MiXCR on the 5' RACE reads. The data show 1.5 million to 2 million distinct CDR3 sequences, 49% seen once. This clonotype came up a few times. Antigen specificity is unknown. This chain links TRBV20-1 with TRBJ2-1; 10 bases are shared with TRBD2. Sample: blood. This sequence originates from a middle-aged woman in good health. For the CDR3, the DNA is TGCAGTGCTATCCTAGCGGGGGCCTACAATGAGCAGTTCTTC. Translating it yields CSAILAGAYNEQFF.